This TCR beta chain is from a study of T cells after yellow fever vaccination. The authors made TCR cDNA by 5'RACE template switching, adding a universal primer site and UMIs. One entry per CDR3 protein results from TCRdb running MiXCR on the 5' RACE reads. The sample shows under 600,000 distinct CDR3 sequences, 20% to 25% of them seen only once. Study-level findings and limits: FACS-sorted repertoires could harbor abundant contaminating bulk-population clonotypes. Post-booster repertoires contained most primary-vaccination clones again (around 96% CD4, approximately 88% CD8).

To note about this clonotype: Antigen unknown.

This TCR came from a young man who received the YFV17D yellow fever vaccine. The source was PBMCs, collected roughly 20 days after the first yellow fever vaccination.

CDR3 sequence (DNA): TGTGCCATCAGTGATGGGGACGGTGGGAACCAAGAGACCCAGTACTTC. Its translation is CAISDGDGGNQETQYF. This chain connects TRBV10-3 to TRBJ2-5; D may correspond to TRBD1 or TRBD2 (5 bases each). V lost 3 bases, J lost 0 bases, and 14 bases lay in between. This CDR3 region has 16 residues. The germline V gene has CDR1 ENHRY and CDR2 SYGVKD.